Below, one TCR beta chain is given with its context. Its antigen is unknown. This entry comes from a study of persistence of HIV-infected CD4 T cells. The libraries were made with immunoSEQ version 4 in survey mode. Here immunoSEQ multiplex PCR was the method, and the copy in TCRdb shows in-frame clones only, minus some. Of fewer than 30,000 clones listed, almost 85% are singletons. Lysates of CMV-infected fibroblasts at 8 to 10 ug/mL stimulated these cells. CD40L/CD69 double-negative CD45RO-high memory CD4+ T cells were collected. Anti-CD28/CD49d costimulation, CD40-blocking antibody and enfuvirtide were given to CD8-depleted PBMCs for 18 hours. The V end lost 7 bases, the J end lost 6 bases, and 9 bases lay between the germline ends. The CDR3 loop spans 12 amino acids.

The sequenced sample was CD4+ T cells sorted from PBMCs after 18-hour stimulation, obtained from a patient who received antiretroviral therapy. This chain joins TRBV12-3 or TRBV12-4 and TRBJ2-2; maybe TRBD2 (5 bases). The sequence was collected from an adult man with HIV who was CMV-seropositive. CDR3 region: CASNWGAGELFF. The CDR3 coding sequence is TGTGCCAGCAACTGGGGAGCCGGGGAGCTGTTTTTT.